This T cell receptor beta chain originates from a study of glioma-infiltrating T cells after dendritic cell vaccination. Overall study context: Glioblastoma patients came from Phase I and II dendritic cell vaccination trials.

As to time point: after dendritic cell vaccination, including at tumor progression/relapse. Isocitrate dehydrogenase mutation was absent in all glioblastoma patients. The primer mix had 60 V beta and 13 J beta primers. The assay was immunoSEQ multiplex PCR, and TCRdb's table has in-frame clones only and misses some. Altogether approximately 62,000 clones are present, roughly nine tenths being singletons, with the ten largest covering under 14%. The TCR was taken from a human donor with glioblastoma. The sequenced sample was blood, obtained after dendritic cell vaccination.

The CDR3 protein is CARSWGRGVPEKLFF. The DNA for the CDR3 is TGTGCCAGAAGCTGGGGGCGTGGTGTGCCGGAAAAACTGTTTTTT. This chain uses TRBV5-3 with TRBJ1-4; D is possibly TRBD1 (6 bases). TRBV5-3 is treated as an ORF (open reading frame) with a function not yet certain. V was shortened by 3 bases and J by 8 bases, with 17 bases between the two germline ends. The CDR3 consists of 15 residues.